This T cell receptor beta chain was recovered during a study of monozygotic twins with cystic fibrosis. Notes on this clone: Its antigen is still unknown.

The germline V gene has CDR1 MNHEY and CDR2 SVGAGI. The CDR3 has 16 residues. V was cut by 0 bases and J by 4 bases, with 16 bases left in between. Study-wide results and caveats: Nucleotide-identical clonotype sharing was significantly higher within monozygotic CF twin pairs than between unrelated CF individuals. Age, concordance and disease severity did not associate with shared CDR3 numbers. Clonality was generally low (median approximately 0.0088), higher in the most severe patients.

Here immunoSEQ multiplex PCR was the method, and the copy in TCRdb shows in-frame clones only, minus some. This table has some 20,000 clones, around 97% appearing once. The TCR sequence derives from a woman between 25 and 40 years old with cystic fibrosis. Material for sequencing was blood. This sequence joins TRBV6-5 and TRBJ2-7; D is perhaps TRBD2 (6 bases). The CDR3 coding sequence is TGTGCCAGCAGTTACTCTTCGGGAGAATCCGTATACGAGCAGTACTTC. Translation gives CASSYSSGESVYEQYF.